The 30 T cell receptor beta chains below were found in one sample sequenced in a study of cytomegalovirus exposure and HLA in healthy donors. With 60 Vbeta and 13 Jbeta primers, the PCR was carried out. Generated by immunoSEQ multiplex PCR, the TCRdb table keeps only in-frame clones and is missing some. The sample lists 100,000 to 150,000 clones; 10% to 13% were seen once. The specimen sequenced was PBMCs. All receptors derive from a woman aged 18 to 35 in good health and CMV-seropositive.

This clone was seen only a few times. The chain joins TRBV18 to TRBJ2-7; 8 bases align to TRBD1. There are 16 residues in the CDR3. The germline CDR1 and CDR2 sequences are KGHSH and LQKENI. With V trimmed by 3 bases and J by 0 bases, 7 bases remained unmatched. The CDR3 DNA reads as TGTGCCAGCTCACCGTCTCTAACAGGGGGCTCCTACGAGCAGTACTTC. This sequence encodes CASSPSLTGGSYEQYF.

The gene calls are TRBV4-1 and TRBJ2-7; TRBD2 agrees at 14 bases. V lost 4 bases and J lost 4; bases outside the gene matches: 12. The CDR3 loop spans 18 amino acids. Germline V lookup: CDR1 MGHRA, CDR2 YSYEKL. Here the CDR3 reads CASSPVAGTSGSIYEQYF. The CDR3 DNA follows: TGCGCCAGCAGCCCCGTAGCCGGGACTAGCGGGAGTATATACGAGCAGTACTTC.

This clone was recorded a few times. The chain couples TRBV6-1 to TRBJ2-7, with 7 bases that match TRBD2. The ends lost 2 bases at V and 3 bases at J; junction bases unmatched: 4. The germline V gene encodes CDR1 MNHNS and CDR2 SASEGT. This CDR3 contains 14 residues. The CDR3 sequence: CASSERGLHYEQYF. For the CDR3, the DNA is TGTGCCAGCAGTGAAAGGGGACTACACTACGAGCAGTACTTC.

This clone was picked up a small number of times. This chain links TRBV2 with TRBJ1-4, with a possible D match to TRBD1 (5 bases). With 4 bases removed from V and 5 bases from J, the gap between germline ends came to 11 bases. The germline V gene has CDR1 SNHLY and CDR2 FYNNEI. This CDR3 is 14 amino acids long. The CDR3 DNA sequence: TGTGCCAGCAGTGCGGGGGGATTAAATGAAAAACTGTTTTTT. Translated: CASSAGGLNEKLFF.

In this sample, this clone turned up a few times. The genes are TRBV28 and TRBJ2-7; weak D call: TRBD1 (5 bases). Germline CDR1 reads MDHEN; CDR2 reads SYDVKM. The V and J ends lost 6 bases and 6 bases respectively, with 18 bases between them. The CDR3 has 14 amino acids. In nucleotides, the CDR3 is TGTGCCAGCAGCCTTTCGTCCCCGCAGGGCGAGCAGTACTTC. This encodes CASSLSSPQGEQYF.

V is TRBV5-1 and J is TRBJ2-3; D perhaps matches TRBD1 (6 bases). This CDR3 contains 14 residues. The germline gives CDR1 SGHRS, CDR2 YFSETQ. V lost 4 bases, J lost 8 bases, and 17 bases lay in between. CDR3 DNA: TGCGCCAGCAGCCTAGGACAGTATAGCACTACGCAGTATTTT. Encoded protein: CASSLGQYSTTQYF.

The gene calls are TRBV25-1 and TRBJ2-1; 11 bases agree with TRBD2. V shed 6 bases and J 5 bases; nucleotides not matched to a gene: 12. Germline V gene data show CDR1 as MGHDK and CDR2 as SYGVNS. This CDR3 is built from 17 residues. The CDR3 reads CASSPASGTSGHNEQFF. CDR3 sequence (DNA): TGTGCCAGCAGCCCAGCCTCCGGGACTAGCGGCCACAATGAGCAGTTCTTC.

In its sample, this clone was seen a few times. This chain uses TRBV6-5 with TRBJ2-5, with 7 bases that match TRBD1. This CDR3 comprises 14 residues. V lost 6 bases and J lost 0; bases outside the gene matches: 4. Germline CDR1 reads MNHEY; CDR2 reads SVGAGI. Here the CDR3 DNA reads TGTGCCAGCAGCCCGGGACAGAACCAAGAGACCCAGTACTTC. This gives the protein CASSPGQNQETQYF.

This clone has just a few counts. The V gene is TRBV14, the J gene TRBJ2-1, with D perhaps TRBD1 (6 bases). Per the germline V gene, CDR1 is SGHDN and CDR2 is FVKESK. Trimming left V 4 bases short and J 12 bases short, with 19 bases between. The CDR3 is 14 residues long. This CDR3 is CASSRSNRALAQFF. In DNA, the CDR3 is TGTGCCAGCAGCCGATCGAACAGGGCCCTGGCGCAGTTCTTC.

This clone has more than one count but fewer than ten. The CDR3 region is CASSPSEGPHWWEQYF. CDR3 DNA sequence: TGTGCCAGCAGCCCCTCGGAGGGGCCCCACTGGTGGGAGCAGTACTTC. This chain uses TRBV7-9 with TRBJ2-7; perhaps TRBD2 as D (6 bases). CDR1 is SEHNR, CDR2 FQNEAQ, per germline (reference sequence). The ends were cut back, 5 bases at V and 7 bases at J, with 24 bases in the middle. There are 16 residues in the CDR3.

This clone was found a few times. The chain combines TRBV18 with TRBJ1-5, with TRBD1 identical over 10 bases. CDR3 length: 13 amino acids. Per the germline V gene, CDR1 is KGHSH and CDR2 is LQKENI. Trimming cost V 3 bases and J 11 bases; bases outside gene matches: 4. The DNA for the CDR3 is TGTGCCAGCTCACCCCCGGACAGGGGGGCCCAGCATTTT. Its protein is CASSPPDRGAQHF. The entire variable domain, with the rest obtained from reference TRBV18 and TRBJ1-5, is as follows: NAGVMQNPRHLVRRRGQEARLRCSPMKGHSHVYWYRQLPEEGLKFMVYLQKENIIDESGMPKERFSAEFPKEGPSILRIQQVVRGDSAAYFCASSPPDRGAQHFGDGTRLSIL.

The chain carries TRBV9 and TRBJ2-1, with 7 bases identical to TRBD1. V lost 0 bases, J lost 7 bases, and 7 bases stayed unmatched. Germline V CDR1 and CDR2: SGDLS, YYNGEE. There are 15 residues in the CDR3. The CDR3 DNA is TGTGCCAGCAGCGTAGAGGGGGCTTTCGGAAATGAGCAGTTCTTC. Its protein is CASSVEGAFGNEQFF.

The rearrangement links TRBV2 to TRBJ2-6; the match to TRBD1 covers 10 bases. The V gene end was trimmed by 7 bases and the J gene end by 3 bases; junction bases not matched to a gene: 9. The CDR3 has 17 amino acids. Per the germline V gene, CDR1 is SNHLY and CDR2 is FYNNEI. CDR3 sequence: CASTAGTGVVGANVLTF. The DNA for the CDR3 is TGTGCCAGCACCGCCGGGACAGGGGTCGTTGGGGCCAACGTCCTGACTTTC.

This sequence joins TRBV6-1 and TRBJ1-5, with TRBD1 matching 10 bases. The CDR3 is 15 residues long. The germline V gene encodes CDR1 MNHNS and CDR2 SASEGT. V was pared by 6 bases and J by 6 bases, with 8 bases of the junction left unmatched. The CDR3 sequence: CASSPGQGSAQPQHF. In nucleotides, the CDR3 is TGTGCCAGCAGCCCGGGACAGGGGTCCGCTCAGCCCCAGCATTTT.

This clone was counted only a few times. The chain joins TRBV30 to TRBJ2-5; TRBD1 might be the D (5 bases). TRBJ2-7 explains the end of the DNA better; the J call may be wrong. Per germline, CDR1 GTSNPN and CDR2 SVGIG (reference sequence). This CDR3 comprises 11 residues. CDR3 in amino acids: CAWSKTGEQYF. The CDR3 DNA reads TGTGCCTGGAGTAAAACAGGCGAGCAGTACTTC.

This clone has only a few counts. V is TRBV7-3 and J is TRBJ1-2; a weak D match, TRBD1 (6 bases). The CDR3 has 14 residues. V lost 2 bases and J lost 7, with 14 bases in between. Germline V CDR1 and CDR2: SGHTA, FQGTGA. CDR3 sequence (DNA): TGTGCCAGCAGCTTAGGTGCGGGGGGCGGTGGCTACACCTTC. Encoded protein: CASSLGAGGGGYTF.

The chain recombines TRBV7-9 with TRBJ1-5, with TRBD1 as a possible D gene (5 bases). This CDR3 is 14 amino acids long. V was clipped by 1 base and J by 4 bases, with 8 bases between them. Germline V lookup: CDR1 SEHNR, CDR2 FQNEAQ (reference sequence). DNA of the CDR3: TGTGCCAGCAGCTTAGGCGCAGGGAATCAGCCCCAGCATTTT. As protein: CASSLGAGNQPQHF. Based on the CDR3 plus reference TRBV7-9 and TRBJ1-5, the full variable domain is DTGVSQNPRHKITKRGQNVTFRCDPISEHNRLYWYRQTLGQGPEFLTYFQNEAQLEKSRLLSDRFSAERPKGSFSTLEIQRTEQGDSAMYLCASSLGAGNQPQHFGDGTRLSIL.

This rearrangement joins TRBV6-5 to TRBJ2-2; D remains ambiguous. In germline, CDR1 is MNHEY, CDR2 SVGAGI. Trimming took 5 bases from V and 2 from J, leaving 9 bases between them. The CDR3 covers 14 residues. The CDR3 region is CASSRLFNTGELFF. The CDR3, as DNA: TGTGCCAGCAGTCGACTTTTTAACACCGGGGAGCTGTTTTTT.

V usage is TRBV5-1 and J usage is TRBJ2-3; tentatively, D is TRBD2 (6 bases). The CDR3 runs 15 residues. Deletions cut 4 bases from V and 1 base from J, with 13 bases between. Germline values: CDR1 SGHRS, CDR2 YFSETQ. The CDR3 sequence is CASSPMDYRTDTQYF. In nucleotides, the CDR3 is TGCGCCAGCAGCCCGATGGACTACCGCACAGATACGCAGTATTTT.

The V call is TRBV28, the J call TRBJ1-1; 9 positions agree with TRBD1. Germline CDR1 is MDHEN and CDR2 is SYDVKM. CDR3 size: 16 residues. V lost 2 bases, J lost 1 base, and 5 bases stayed unmatched. The CDR3 DNA reads as TGTGCCAGCAGTTTAATACAGGGGGCCGGGAACACTGAAGCTTTCTTT. This gives the protein CASSLIQGAGNTEAFF.

The V call is TRBV28, the J call TRBJ1-1; perhaps TRBD1 as D (5 bases). CDR1 MDHEN and CDR2 SYDVKM come from the germline V gene. The CDR3 is 14 residues long. Trimming left V 6 bases short and J 3 bases short, with 14 bases between. Written as DNA, the CDR3 is TGTGCCAGCAGACAGCCGGGGGGGGACACTGAAGCTTTCTTT. It encodes CASRQPGGDTEAFF.

There are a few counts of this clone. The J gene is TRBJ2-1, the V gene TRBV5-4, with TRBD1 matching over 7 bases. The germline CDR1 and CDR2 sequences are SGHNT and YYREEE (reference sequence). The length of the CDR3 is 16 residues. V lost 0 bases to trimming and J lost 3 bases; unmatched junction nucleotides: 6. CDR3 nucleotides: TGTGCCAGCAGCTTGGAGGGGGCACTTGACTACAATGAGCAGTTCTTC. Its protein product is CASSLEGALDYNEQFF.

J is TRBJ1-4 and V is TRBV6-1; 7 bases are shared with TRBD1. This CDR3 spans 16 amino acids. The J segment lost 2 bases and the V segment lost 4 bases, leaving 7 bases of the junction unmatched. Germline V gene lookup returns CDR1 MNHNS and CDR2 SASEGT. The CDR3 spells CASSVQGKVTNEKLFF. The CDR3 region has the DNA TGTGCCAGCAGTGTACAGGGGAAGGTCACTAATGAAAAACTGTTTTTT.

Only a few counts were recorded for this clone. The junction shows a germline mismatch at one end, possibly a read error. The gene calls are TRBV7-7 and TRBJ2-5; 10 positions match TRBD2. CDR3 size: 13 residues. Per germline, CDR1 SSHAT and CDR2 FNYEAQ (reference sequence). The CDR3 is CASSPGLAETQYF. CDR3 DNA: TGTGCTAGCAGCCCGGGACTAGCGGAGACCCAGTACTTC.

V is TRBV7-6 and J is TRBJ2-5, with no clear D. Trimming removed 0 bases at V and 5 bases at J, with 4 bases between. Germline values: CDR1 SGHVS, CDR2 FNYEAQ. This CDR3 comprises 12 residues. The CDR3 bases are TGTGCCAGCAGCTTAGCCGGGGAGACCCAGTACTTC. Protein: CASSLAGETQYF.

This clone was found a few times. J is TRBJ2-7 and V is TRBV6-1; D is uncertain. The CDR3 loop spans 15 amino acids. Germline V CDR1 and CDR2: MNHNS, SASEGT. With 1 base removed from V and 0 bases from J, the gap between germline ends came to 10 bases. CDR3 region: CASSEGSTSSYEQYF. The CDR3 region has the DNA TGTGCCAGCAGTGAAGGGTCTACGAGCTCCTACGAGCAGTACTTC.

The gene calls are TRBV2 and TRBJ1-6, with no clear D. Per the germline V gene, CDR1 is SNHLY and CDR2 is FYNNEI. The CDR3 consists of 13 residues. Trimming shortened V by 6 bases and J by 3 bases, and 6 bases separated the two germline ends. The CDR3 loop reads CASRRDYNSPLHF. In DNA, the CDR3 is TGTGCCAGCAGGCGGGACTATAATTCACCCCTCCACTTT.

This chain links TRBV7-9 with TRBJ2-5; 10 nucleotides match TRBD1. Germline CDR1 is SEHNR and CDR2 is FQNEAQ (reference sequence). J lost 0 bases, V lost 5 bases, and 9 bases had no gene match. The CDR3 length is 17 residues. The CDR3 nucleotides read TGTGCCAGCAGCGCCTCGGGACAGGGGCTAAACCAAGAGACCCAGTACTTC. It codes for CASSASGQGLNQETQYF.

The count of this clone is one. The rearrangement links TRBV27 to TRBJ2-5; unclear D gene. TRBJ2-7 explains the end of the DNA better; the J call may be wrong. Per germline, CDR1 MNHEY and CDR2 SMNVEV (reference sequence). CDR3 length: 14 residues. CDR3: CASSSHLLSYEQYF. CDR3 DNA sequence: TGTGCCAGCAGTTCCCACCTCCTCTCCTACGAGCAGTACTTC.

This clone was counted only a few times. The chain has TRBV9 and TRBJ2-3; possible D gene TRBD2, 5 bases. CDR1 and CDR2 from the germline V gene are SGDLS and YYNGEE. V dropped 4 bases and J dropped 2 bases, with 14 bases sitting between them. The CDR3 runs 15 residues. CDR3 in amino acids: CASSPFQRTTDTQYF. The CDR3 DNA reads as TGTGCCAGCAGCCCTTTCCAGCGGACCACAGATACGCAGTATTTT.